This T cell receptor (beta chain) was recorded in a study of blood T cell repertoires in COVID-19. CDR3 length: 16 amino acids. This clone occurred once. TCRdb keeps only in-frame clones here, not all; method: immunoSEQ multiplex PCR. The sample contains fewer than 250,000 clones, around four fifths of which appear only once. This receptor was obtained from a man aged 60-69 years with COVID-19, enrolled during active disease. Input material: peripheral blood. The rearrangement joins TRBV21-1 to TRBJ2-1; the DNA was not compared with TRBD2, the D call given in the table. TRBV21-1 is a listed pseudogene. The CDR3 sequence: CASSKGLVHPYNEQFF. The CDR3 DNA follows: TGTGCCAGCAGCAAAGGTCTAGTCCACCCCTACAATGAGCAGTTCTTC.